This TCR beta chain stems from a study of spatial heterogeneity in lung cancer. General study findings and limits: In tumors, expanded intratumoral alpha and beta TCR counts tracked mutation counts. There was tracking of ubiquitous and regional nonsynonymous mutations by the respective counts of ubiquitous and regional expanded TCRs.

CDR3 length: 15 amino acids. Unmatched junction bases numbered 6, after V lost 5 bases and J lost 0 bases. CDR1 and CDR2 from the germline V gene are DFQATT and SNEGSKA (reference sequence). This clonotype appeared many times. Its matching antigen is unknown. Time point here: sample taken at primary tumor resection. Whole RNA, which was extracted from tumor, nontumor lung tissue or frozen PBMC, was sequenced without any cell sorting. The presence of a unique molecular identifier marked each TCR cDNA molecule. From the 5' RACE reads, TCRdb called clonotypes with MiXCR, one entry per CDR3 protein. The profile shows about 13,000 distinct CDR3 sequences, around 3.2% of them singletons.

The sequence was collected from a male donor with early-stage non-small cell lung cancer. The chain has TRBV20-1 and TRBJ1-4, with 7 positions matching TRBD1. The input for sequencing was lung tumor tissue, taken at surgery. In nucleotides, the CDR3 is TGCAGTGCTGCCCGGACAGGCGCAACTAATGAAAAACTGTTTTTT. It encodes CSAARTGATNEKLFF.